These 27 T cell receptor beta chains were sequenced from one sample in a study of cytomegalovirus exposure and HLA in healthy donors listed by TCRdb under 2017. The library came from the immunoSEQ multiplex PCR assay. The multiplex PCR relied on a mix of 60 forward primers for TCR Vbeta segments and 13 reverse primers for TCR Jbeta segments. TCRdb obtained this table from immuneACCESS and retained in-frame rearrangements with V and J assigned. These tables miss some clones; where compared with another copy, unresolved V genes account for less than half of the shortfall, and the remainder is unexplained. This sample gives about 160,000 clones in total; about 80% of them show up just once. The ten largest clones capture around 0.98% of the sample. Sequencing was carried out using PBMCs. The source is a woman in her fifties or sixties in good health and CMV-seropositive.

The chain recombines TRBV12-5 with TRBJ2-7, with D tentatively TRBD2 (6 bases). The germline V gene has CDR1 LGHNT and CDR2 FRNRAP. The V and J ends lost 1 base and 7 bases respectively, with 14 bases between them. The CDR3 length is 14 residues. The CDR3 region is CASGLEWGVREQYF. CDR3 DNA sequence: TGTGCTAGTGGTTTGGAATGGGGGGTCCGGGAGCAGTACTTC.

This rearrangement joins TRBV7-3 to TRBJ1-1; 9 nucleotides line up with TRBD1. The length of the CDR3 is 15 residues. The ends lost 5 bases at V and 5 bases at J; junction bases unmatched: 9. CDR1 and CDR2 from the germline V gene are SGHTA and FQGTGA. For the CDR3, the DNA is TGTGCCAGCAGCCTCACAGGGGGCATAGGAACTGAAGCTTTCTTT. Translated, it gives CASSLTGGIGTEAFF.

The chain employs TRBV10-3 and TRBJ1-3; D perhaps matches TRBD1 (5 bases). The germline V and J ends were trimmed by 2 bases and 7 bases, with 6 bases remaining between them. Germline assignment: CDR1 ENHRY and CDR2 SYGVKD. This CDR3 is 12 amino acids long. Here the CDR3 reads CAISEGANTIYF. As DNA, the CDR3 is TGTGCCATCAGTGAGGGGGCGAACACCATATATTTT.

The V and J genes are TRBV27 and TRBJ2-7; 8 bases line up with TRBD2. This CDR3 spans 15 amino acids. V lost 2 bases, J lost 6 bases, and 9 bases stayed unmatched. Germline V gives CDR1 MNHEY, CDR2 SMNVEV (reference sequence). The chain's CDR3 is CASSLRVAGPGEQYF. The CDR3 coding sequence is TGTGCCAGCAGTTTAAGGGTAGCGGGACCCGGCGAGCAGTACTTC.

The chain uses TRBV2 and TRBJ2-2; 7 bases are a match to TRBD2. The trim removed 4 bases at V and 6 bases at J, leaving 11 bases unmatched. This CDR3 comprises 16 residues. The germline gives CDR1 SNHLY, CDR2 FYNNEI. CDR3 amino acids: CASSAPAGVGPGELFF. CDR3 in DNA: TGTGCCAGCAGTGCCCCGGCGGGAGTCGGGCCCGGGGAGCTGTTTTTT. Together with reference TRBV2 and TRBJ2-2, the CDR3 gives the full variable domain: EPEVTQTPSHQVTQMGQEVILRCVPISNHLYFYWYRQILGQKVEFLVSFYNNEISEKSEIFDDQFSVERPDGSNFTLKIRSTKLEDSAMYFCASSAPAGVGPGELFFGEGSRLTVL.

The chain joins TRBV5-6 to TRBJ1-2, with D unresolved. Germline-derived CDR1 and CDR2 are SGHDT and YYEEEE. There are 15 residues in the CDR3. V was trimmed by 0 bases and J by 5 bases, leaving 14 bases between them. CDR3 in DNA: TGTGCCAGCAGCTTGGATGGGATGAGAGGGTATGGCTACACCTTC. Translated: CASSLDGMRGYGYTF.

This CDR3 reads CASSQDGAGQVSGANVLTF. Written as DNA, the CDR3 is TGCGCCAGCAGCCAAGATGGTGCGGGACAGGTCTCTGGGGCCAACGTCCTGACTTTC. The genes are TRBV4-3 and TRBJ2-6; TRBD1 matches 8 bases. This CDR3 has 19 residues. The germline V gene encodes CDR1 LGHNA and CDR2 YSLEER. V was clipped by 0 bases and J by 0 bases; unmatched bases: 7.

The chain joins TRBV7-2 to TRBJ1-1; D is ambiguous. The germline V gene encodes CDR1 SGHTA and CDR2 FQGNSA. V dropped 4 bases and J dropped 5 bases, with 11 bases sitting between them. This CDR3 spans 13 amino acids. CDR3 sequence: CASSWAAATEAFF. The CDR3 DNA is TGTGCCAGCAGCTGGGCAGCGGCTACTGAAGCTTTCTTT.

V gene TRBV10-3 combines with J gene TRBJ1-1, with D maybe TRBD1 (6 bases). Germline V CDR1 and CDR2: ENHRY, SYGVKD. V was pared by 0 bases and J by 1 base, with 9 bases between. The CDR3 has 15 residues. The CDR3 nucleotides read TGTGCCATCAGTGAGTCGGGGGCTCCGAACACTGAAGCTTTCTTT. Amino acids: CAISESGAPNTEAFF.

The rearrangement links TRBV6-1 to TRBJ1-5, with D maybe TRBD1 (5 bases). Germline V gene lookup returns CDR1 MNHNS and CDR2 SASEGT. The CDR3 contains 13 residues. Trimming shortened V by 2 bases and J by 7 bases, and 9 bases separated the two germline ends. The CDR3 region is CASSESGRQPQHF. The DNA for the CDR3 is TGTGCCAGCAGTGAATCAGGGCGGCAGCCCCAGCATTTT.

J is TRBJ2-2 and V is TRBV11-2; D ambiguous. V dropped 2 bases and J dropped 1 base, with 5 bases sitting between them. In germline, CDR1 is SGHAT, CDR2 FQNNGV. The CDR3 spans 14 residues. The CDR3 sequence is CASSLIRNTGELFF. DNA of the CDR3: TGTGCCAGCAGCTTAATCCGGAACACCGGGGAGCTGTTTTTT.

The V gene is TRBV7-6, the J gene TRBJ1-2; tentatively, D is TRBD1 (6 bases). With 5 bases removed from V and 8 bases from J, the gap between germline ends came to 15 bases. From germline, CDR1 is SGHVS and CDR2 FNYEAQ. The CDR3 length is 13 residues. The CDR3: CASSPDDRWGYTF. The CDR3 coding sequence is TGTGCCAGCAGCCCTGACGACAGGTGGGGCTACACCTTC. Full variable domain (outside the CDR3, taken from reference TRBV7-6 and TRBJ1-2): GAGVSQSPRYKVTKRGQDVALRCDPISGHVSLYWYRQALGQGPEFLTYFNYEAQQDKSGLPNDRFSAERPEGSISTLTIQRTEQRDSAMYRCASSPDDRWGYTFGSGTRLTVV.

J is TRBJ1-2 and V is TRBV30; D is uncertain. The CDR3 sequence is 13 residues long. Germline V gene sequence: CDR1 GTSNPN, CDR2 SVGIG (reference sequence). V lost 0 bases and J 3 bases, leaving 8 bases between the germline ends. Here the CDR3 reads CAWSVGRDYGYTF. The CDR3 DNA follows: TGTGCCTGGAGTGTGGGGAGGGACTATGGCTACACCTTC.

The chain links TRBV5-1 to TRBJ2-7; D is unclear. The CDR3 runs 12 residues. Trimming cost V 4 bases and J 6 bases, with 11 bases left between them. Germline-derived CDR1 and CDR2 are SGHRS and YFSETQ. The CDR3 DNA follows: TGCGCCAGCAGCCCTAGACGTCGCGAGCAGTACTTC. Translating gives CASSPRRREQYF.

The chain carries TRBV13 and TRBJ2-5; 15 nucleotides align to TRBD2. The V gene's germline CDR1 is PRHDT and CDR2 FYEKMQ (reference sequence). V trimming: 5 bases; J trimming: 2 bases; junction bases outside the gene matches: 9. The CDR3 runs to 18 residues. The CDR3 DNA reads TGTGCCAGCAGCCCATGGGGACTAGCGGGGGGTATACAAGAGACCCAGTACTTC. As protein: CASSPWGLAGGIQETQYF.

This clone was seen a handful of times. This chain uses TRBV4-3 with TRBJ2-5; TRBD2 matches at 12 bases. CDR1 is LGHNA, CDR2 YSLEER, per germline. The ends lost 0 bases at V and 5 bases at J; junction bases unmatched: 10. This CDR3 contains 18 residues. CDR3 nucleotide sequence: TGCGCCAGCAGCCAAGACTTGCCTAGCGGGGGGGCGGATGAGACCCAGTACTTC. Translated, it gives CASSQDLPSGGADETQYF.

This clone occurred once. V gene TRBV7-9 combines with J gene TRBJ1-2; D uncertain. CDR1 and CDR2 (germline): SEHNR, FQNEAQ (reference sequence). The CDR3 is made up of 15 amino acids. V dropped 4 bases and J dropped 8 bases, with 20 bases sitting between them. The CDR3 DNA follows: TGTGCCAGCAGCTCCCGAGGAGCGGATATGAGGGGCTACACCTTC. Translation gives CASSSRGADMRGYTF.

The J gene is TRBJ2-5, the V gene TRBV2; 8 bases match TRBD2. From germline, CDR1 is SNHLY and CDR2 FYNNEI. The CDR3 length is 17 residues. V shed 5 bases and J 1 base; nucleotides not matched to a gene: 12. Here the CDR3 reads CASSWDWREAPQETQYF. The CDR3 region has the DNA TGTGCCAGCAGTTGGGACTGGCGGGAGGCACCCCAAGAGACCCAGTACTTC.

The chain joins TRBV20-1 to TRBJ1-4; D uncertain. Trimming shortened V by 5 bases and J by 4 bases, and 5 bases separated the two germline ends. The CDR3 covers 11 residues. Per the germline V gene, CDR1 is DFQATT and CDR2 is SNEGSKA (reference sequence). Written as DNA, the CDR3 is TGCAGTGCTGACTATAATGAAAAACTGTTTTTT. Translating it yields CSADYNEKLFF.

Here the CDR3 reads CASSYSRAGRLEQYF. The CDR3 DNA sequence: TGTGCCAGCAGTTACTCGAGGGCAGGGAGGCTCGAGCAGTACTTC. The chain carries TRBV6-5 and TRBJ2-7; maybe TRBD2 (6 bases). CDR1 is MNHEY and CDR2 is SVGAGI in the germline V gene. This CDR3 is 15 amino acids long. Deletions cut 0 bases from V and 6 bases from J, with 15 bases between.

In this sample, this clone turned up a few times. The chain recombines TRBV4-1 with TRBJ1-2; D is possibly TRBD1 (6 bases). The germline gives CDR1 MGHRA, CDR2 YSYEKL. The CDR3 loop spans 14 amino acids. Trimming pared 6 bases from V and 5 bases from J, leaving 16 bases between. The chain's CDR3 is CASSPDRTYYGYTF. CDR3 coding DNA: TGCGCCAGCAGTCCAGACAGGACCTATTATGGCTACACCTTC.

The chain combines TRBV7-2 with TRBJ1-5; weak D call: TRBD1 (5 bases). The germline V and J ends were trimmed by 5 bases and 7 bases, with 15 bases remaining between them. CDR3 length: 14 residues. The germline V gene has CDR1 SGHTA and CDR2 FQGNSA. The CDR3 reads CASSGQGWGQPQHF. CDR3 nucleotide sequence: TGTGCCAGCAGCGGACAAGGGTGGGGCCAGCCCCAGCATTTT. Complete variable domain (other parts from reference TRBV7-2 and TRBJ1-5): GAGVSQSPSNKVTEKGKDVELRCDPISGHTALYWYRQSLGQGLEFLIYFQGNSAPDKSGLPSDRFSAERTGGSVSTLTIQRTQQEDSAVYLCASSGQGWGQPQHFGDGTRLSIL.

Turning to this clone: This CDR3 is also generated by other DNA sequences in the sample. V usage is TRBV5-4 and J usage is TRBJ1-2; 7 nucleotides line up with TRBD1. There are 14 residues in the CDR3. V was clipped by 0 bases and J by 4 bases; unmatched bases: 3. In germline, CDR1 is SGHNT, CDR2 YYREEE (reference sequence). The CDR3 DNA is TGTGCCAGCAGCTTGGACAGGGGAACCTATGGCTACACCTTC. As protein: CASSLDRGTYGYTF.

V and J are TRBV7-9 and TRBJ2-3; unclear D gene. The length of the CDR3 is 13 residues. Germline values: CDR1 SEHNR, CDR2 FQNEAQ (reference sequence). Trimming took off 2 bases at V and 2 bases at J, with 5 bases between the two ends. The CDR3 DNA reads TGTGCCAGCAGCTTATGGGCCACAGATACGCAGTATTTT. Protein product: CASSLWATDTQYF.

The chain combines TRBV28 with TRBJ2-7; D gene unclear. The CDR3 length is 12 residues. V lost 5 bases to trimming and J lost 4 bases, with 9 bases between them. Germline values: CDR1 MDHEN, CDR2 SYDVKM. The CDR3 DNA reads TGTGCCAGCAGTATTCACAGTTACGAGCAGTACTTC. This translates into CASSIHSYEQYF.

This clone showed up just a few times. The J gene is TRBJ2-3, the V gene TRBV28; TRBD1 is a possible D gene (5 bases). V was shortened by 5 bases and J by 3 bases, with 15 bases between the two germline ends. CDR3 length: 15 amino acids. Germline V CDR1 and CDR2: MDHEN, SYDVKM. For the CDR3, the DNA is TGTGCCAGCAGTCGGAGACAGTTCATAACAGATACGCAGTATTTT. Its protein product is CASSRRQFITDTQYF.

J is TRBJ1-4 and V is TRBV18; D not certain. CDR1 is KGHSH and CDR2 is LQKENI in the germline V gene. This CDR3 has 13 amino acids. With 9 bases removed from V and 6 bases from J, the gap between germline ends came to 14 bases. The CDR3 region is CASSNGKYEKLFF. The CDR3 nucleotides read TGTGCCAGTTCGAACGGGAAGTATGAAAAACTGTTTTTT.